This TCR beta chain was recovered during a study of tumor-infiltrating lymphocytes in oesophageal squamous cell carcinoma. TCRdb called the PCR reads again in MiXCR, with one record for every CDR3 protein. Here the sample spans about 12,000 distinct CDR3 sequences, 50% to 65% being singletons. Germline V gene lookup returns CDR1 MNHEY and CDR2 SMNVEV (reference sequence). Trimming pared 6 bases from V and 4 bases from J, leaving 10 bases between. The CDR3 is made up of 13 amino acids. This chain links TRBV27 with TRBJ1-5; D perhaps matches TRBD1 (5 bases). This TCR was recovered from a female donor with esophageal squamous cell carcinoma. Sequencing was done on a sample of esophageal tumor tissue. The DNA for the CDR3 is TGTGCCAGCAGCGTGTCAGGGAATCAGCCCCAGCATTTT. Residues: CASSVSGNQPQHF.